The entry below gives a single T cell receptor (beta chain) sequence along with its context. The antigen it recognizes is unknown. Base-call qualities are not available, and no considerably larger clone is one nucleotide away. CDR1 and CDR2 are drawn from the germline V gene (reference sequence): LNHDA, SQIVND. Trimming leaves V shorter by 7 bases and J shorter by 9 bases, with the junction holding 4 bases beyond the gene matches. Including the terminal cysteine and phenylalanine, the CDR3 comprises 13 residues. Only the CDR3 portion is preserved as DNA: 39 bases, with reading frame beginning at the first base. The library was obtained by the immunoSEQ multiplex PCR assay. TCRdb mirrors the immuneACCESS table, restricted to in-frame sequences. Some clones are absent from its copies; in checked studies, under half trace to an unresolved V gene, and the reason for the others is unknown. Recorded for this sample are under 150,000 clones; around nine tenths of them occurred a single time. The ten most abundant clones make up roughly 8.7% of the sample.

This entry is derived from a study of control samples from healthy donors and cancer patients (TCRdb year 2020). The chain couples TRBV19 to TRBJ2-1, with 12 bases matching TRBD2. The sequence came from a woman in her thirties in good health. Sequencing was performed on blood. This receptor has the CDR3 CASKLAGGGEQFF. The DNA reads as follows: TGTGCCAGTAAACTAGCGGGAGGAGGTGAGCAGTTCTTC.